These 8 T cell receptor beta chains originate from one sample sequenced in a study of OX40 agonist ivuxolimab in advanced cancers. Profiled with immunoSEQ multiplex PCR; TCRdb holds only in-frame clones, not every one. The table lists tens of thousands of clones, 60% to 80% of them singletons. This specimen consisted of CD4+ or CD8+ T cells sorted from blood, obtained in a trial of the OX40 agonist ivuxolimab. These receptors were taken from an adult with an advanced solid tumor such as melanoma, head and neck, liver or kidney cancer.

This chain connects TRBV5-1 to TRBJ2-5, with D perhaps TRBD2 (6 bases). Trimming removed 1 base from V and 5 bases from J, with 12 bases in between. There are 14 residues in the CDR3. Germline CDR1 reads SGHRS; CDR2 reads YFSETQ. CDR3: CASSLYWDSETQYF. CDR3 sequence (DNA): TGCGCCAGCAGCTTGTACTGGGACTCGGAGACCCAGTACTTC.

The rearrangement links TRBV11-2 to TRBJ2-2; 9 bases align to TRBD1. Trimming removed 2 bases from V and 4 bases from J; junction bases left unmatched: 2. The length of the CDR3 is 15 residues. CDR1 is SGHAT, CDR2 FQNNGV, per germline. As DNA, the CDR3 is TGTGCCAGCAGCTTAACAGGGGGCAGCACCGGGGAGCTGTTTTTT. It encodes CASSLTGGSTGELFF. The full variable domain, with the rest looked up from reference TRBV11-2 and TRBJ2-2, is EAGVAQSPRYKIIEKRQSVAFWCNPISGHATLYWYQQILGQGPKLLIQFQNNGVVDDSQLPKDRFSAERLKGVDSTLKIQPAKLEDSAVYLCASSLTGGSTGELFFGEGSRLTVL.

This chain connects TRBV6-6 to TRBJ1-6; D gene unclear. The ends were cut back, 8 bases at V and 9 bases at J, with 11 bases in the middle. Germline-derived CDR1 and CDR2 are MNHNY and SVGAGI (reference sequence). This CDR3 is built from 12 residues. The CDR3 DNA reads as TGTGCCAGCGGCCGGCAGTCTTCACCCCTCCACTTT. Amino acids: CASGRQSSPLHF.

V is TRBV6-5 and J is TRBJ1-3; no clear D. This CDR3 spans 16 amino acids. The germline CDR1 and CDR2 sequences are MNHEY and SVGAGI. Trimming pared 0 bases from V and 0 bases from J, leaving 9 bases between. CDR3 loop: CASSYSYVFSGNTIYF. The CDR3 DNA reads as TGTGCCAGCAGTTACTCGTATGTCTTCTCTGGAAACACCATATATTTT.

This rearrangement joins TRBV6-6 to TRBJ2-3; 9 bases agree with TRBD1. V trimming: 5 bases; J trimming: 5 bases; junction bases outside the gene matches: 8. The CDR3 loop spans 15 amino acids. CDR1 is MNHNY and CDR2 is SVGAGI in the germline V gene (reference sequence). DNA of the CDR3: TGTGCCAGCAGTGGTAAGGACAGGGGTGAAGATACGCAGTATTTT. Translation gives CASSGKDRGEDTQYF.

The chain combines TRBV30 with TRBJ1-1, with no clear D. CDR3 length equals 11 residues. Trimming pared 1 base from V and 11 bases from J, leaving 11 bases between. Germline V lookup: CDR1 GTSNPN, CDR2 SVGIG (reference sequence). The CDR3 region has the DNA TGTGCCTGGAGTGAAGGGCCCCGGGCTTTCTTT. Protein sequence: CAWSEGPRAFF.

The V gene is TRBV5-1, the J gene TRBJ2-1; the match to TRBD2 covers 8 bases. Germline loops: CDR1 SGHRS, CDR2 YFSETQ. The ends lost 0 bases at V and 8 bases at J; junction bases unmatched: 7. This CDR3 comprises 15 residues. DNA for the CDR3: TGCGCCAGCAGCTTGGTCCGCGGGGGGCATGATGAGCAGTTCTTC. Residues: CASSLVRGGHDEQFF.

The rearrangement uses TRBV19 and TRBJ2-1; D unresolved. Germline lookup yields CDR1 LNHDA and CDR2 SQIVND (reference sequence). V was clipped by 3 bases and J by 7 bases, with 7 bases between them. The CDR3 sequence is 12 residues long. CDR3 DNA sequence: TGTGCCAGTAGTATTTTTAGGAATGAGCAGTTCTTC. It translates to CASSIFRNEQFF.